This entry lists 21 T cell receptor beta chains sequenced from one sample in a study of blood T cells in healthy people across ages. A sample-barcoded 5' primer and a J-beta primer mix were used in a second PCR of about 7 to 12 cycles. TCRdb redid the calling of the 5' RACE reads with MiXCR, one entry per CDR3 protein. The table records around 1,900,000 distinct CDR3 sequences, roughly two fifths of them present only once. Sequences were obtained from blood. The receptors shown here come from a human donor in good health.

The chain joins TRBV6-4 to TRBJ2-1; 9 positions agree with TRBD2. The V and J ends lost 6 bases and 3 bases, in that order; junction bases with no gene match: 9. The CDR3 has 16 residues. Germline V gene lookup returns CDR1 MRHNA and CDR2 SNTAGT. CDR3 protein: CASSPAGLAFYNEQFF. As DNA, the CDR3 is TGTGCCAGCAGCCCTGCCGGACTAGCGTTCTACAATGAGCAGTTCTTC.

This chain connects TRBV2 to TRBJ2-4; D might be TRBD2 (5 bases). The assigned J gene may be wrong: the sequence end matches TRBJ2-7 better. Germline values: CDR1 SNHLY, CDR2 FYNNEI. The CDR3 runs to 14 residues. The CDR3 reads CASSTTTDTYEQYF. DNA for the CDR3: TGTGCCAGCAGTACGACTACTGACACCTACGAGCAGTACTTC.

The gene calls are TRBV3-1 and TRBJ2-5; D not resolved. CDR3 length: 14 residues. V was trimmed by 1 base and J by 3 bases, leaving 9 bases between them. Germline lookup yields CDR1 LGHDT and CDR2 YNNKEL (reference sequence). The CDR3 nucleotides read TGTGCCAGCAGCCAAGTTCTAGGGAAAGAGACCCAGTACTTC. This encodes CASSQVLGKETQYF.

This clonotype was recorded only once. The rearrangement links TRBV20-1 to TRBJ2-6; either TRBD1 or TRBD2 may fit D (5 bases each). The CDR3 is 18 amino acids. Germline V lookup: CDR1 DFQATT, CDR2 SNEGSKA (reference sequence). The V end was cut by 1 base, the J end by 0 bases, with 16 bases between. This CDR3 reads CSARGELGTLSGANVLTF. For the CDR3, the DNA is TGCAGTGCTAGAGGGGAGTTGGGGACCCTCTCTGGGGCCAACGTCCTGACTTTC.

This clonotype was seen a single time. The chain couples TRBV2 to TRBJ2-4, with TRBD1 matching 7 bases. The assigned J gene may be wrong: the sequence end matches TRBJ2-7 better. Looked up from germline, CDR1 is SNHLY and CDR2 is FYNNEI. The CDR3 is 13 amino acids. The chain's CDR3 is CASRQGNVYEQYF. CDR3 bases: TGTGCCAGCAGACAGGGGAACGTCTACGAGCAGTACTTC.

Ten or more counts support this clonotype. The J gene is TRBJ2-7, the V gene TRBV20-1; no clear D gene. Deletions cut 1 base from V and 3 bases from J, with 4 bases between. Germline CDR1 is DFQATT and CDR2 is SNEGSKA (reference sequence). The CDR3 extends over 11 amino acids. In DNA, the CDR3 is TGCAGTGCTAGAGGAGTCTACGAGCAGTACTTC. Protein sequence: CSARGVYEQYF.

This clonotype occurred once. This chain connects TRBV9 to TRBJ1-1; D is ambiguous. The CDR3 contains 14 residues. Germline V gives CDR1 SGDLS, CDR2 YYNGEE. The germline V and J ends were trimmed by 0 bases and 8 bases, with 14 bases remaining between them. For the CDR3, the DNA is TGTGCCAGCAGCGTAGGGGTACGTCCCTCCGAAGCTTTCTTT. It is translated as CASSVGVRPSEAFF.

The table lists this clonotype with a few counts. The V call is TRBV20-1, the J call TRBJ1-5, with unresolved D. V shed 3 bases and J shed 4 bases, with 16 bases lying between them. This CDR3 has 15 residues. CDR1 is DFQATT, CDR2 SNEGSKA, per germline (reference sequence). The CDR3 sequence: CSARAAGRGNQPQHF. Written as DNA, the CDR3 is TGCAGTGCTAGGGCGGCCGGGAGAGGAAATCAGCCCCAGCATTTT.

The V and J genes are TRBV4-2 and TRBJ2-6; tentatively, D is TRBD1 or TRBD2 (7 bases each). Germline values: CDR1 LGHNA, CDR2 YNFKEQ. This CDR3 comprises 20 residues. The V end lost 0 bases, the J end lost 0 bases, and 18 bases lay between the germline ends. The CDR3 reads CASSQEEGAGAISGANVLTF. In nucleotides, the CDR3 is TGTGCCAGCAGCCAAGAGGAGGGGGCGGGGGCCATCTCTGGGGCCAACGTCCTGACTTTC.

The chain joins TRBV12-3 or TRBV12-4 to TRBJ2-3; 8 positions agree with TRBD2. The CDR3 totals 15 residues. V gave up 5 bases and J gave up 4 bases; unmatched junction bases: 8. The CDR3 DNA follows: TGTGCCAGCAGTCAGGAGGGACTAGGCGCAGATACGCAGTATTTT. Translation: CASSQEGLGADTQYF.

This clonotype appeared a few times. The chain links TRBV21-1 to TRBJ1-1. TRBV21-1 is noted as a pseudogene. CDR3 size: 11 residues. This chain's CDR3 is CASSRPTEAFF. The CDR3 DNA reads as TGTGCCAGCAGCAGACCCACTGAAGCTTTCTTT.

The chain is built from TRBV29-1 and TRBJ1-1; 7 positions match TRBD1. The J segment lost 1 base and the V segment lost 8 bases, leaving 10 bases of the junction unmatched. The length of the CDR3 is 14 residues. Germline CDR1 reads SQVTM; CDR2 reads ANQGSEA. The DNA of the CDR3 is TGCAGCTCCTGCCCCGGGACAGCGAACACTGAAGCTTTCTTT. It is translated as CSSCPGTANTEAFF.

J is TRBJ2-3 and V is TRBV7-8; 14 bases are a match to TRBD2. J lost 5 bases, V lost 4 bases, and 11 bases had no gene match. Germline-derived CDR1 and CDR2 are SGHVS and FQNEAQ. CDR3 size: 18 residues. CDR3 sequence: CASSYGTSGGFGGDTQYF. As DNA, the CDR3 is TGTGCCAGCAGCTACGGGACTAGCGGGGGCTTCGGGGGAGATACGCAGTATTTT.

V gene TRBV7-9 combines with J gene TRBJ2-1, with D possibly being TRBD2 (5 bases). Germline CDR1 SEHNR, CDR2 FQNEAQ (reference sequence). V was pared by 5 bases and J by 8 bases, with 13 bases between. The CDR3 runs 13 residues. The CDR3 nucleotides are TGTGCCAGCAGCCTGACCGCGGAGGATGAGCAGTTCTTC. It codes for CASSLTAEDEQFF.

This chain links TRBV4-1 with TRBJ2-7; 8 nucleotides line up with TRBD1. The length of the CDR3 is 16 residues. Germline loops: CDR1 MGHRA, CDR2 YSYEKL. After removal of 1 base from V and 1 base from J, the junction contained 6 bases not matched to a gene. CDR3 sequence: CASSQGQGSGSYEQYF. DNA of the CDR3: TGCGCCAGCAGCCAAGGACAGGGGAGCGGATCCTACGAGCAGTACTTC.

In the case of this clonotype: Since the CDR3 does not end with the conserved phenylalanine or tryptophan, this likely comes from a read error. The chain joins TRBV20-1 to TRBJ2-3; TRBD1 matches at 8 bases. This CDR3 is built from 16 residues. V lost 6 bases and J lost 2; bases outside the gene matches: 13. Germline V gives CDR1 DFQATT, CDR2 SNEGSKA (reference sequence). CDR3 in amino acids: CSAKPLGQGSTDTQYY. The CDR3 DNA reads TGCAGTGCAAAACCCCTTGGACAGGGATCCACAGATACGCAGTATTAT.

Note on this clonotype: One end of the junction varies from germline; a read error may be responsible. The rearrangement links TRBV3-1 to TRBJ2-2, with D hard to call. The CDR3 is 16 amino acids. Germline CDR1 reads LGHDT; CDR2 reads YNNKEL (reference sequence). The CDR3 DNA follows: TGTGCCAGCAGCCAAGAACCCACCAGTTACACTGGGGAGCTGTTTTTT. Protein product: CASSQEPTSYTGELFF.

This clonotype has a handful of counts. The chain has TRBV28 and TRBJ2-1; 12 nucleotides agree with TRBD2. Germline CDR1 MDHEN, CDR2 SYDVKM. This CDR3 contains 15 residues. The ends lost 5 bases at V and 12 bases at J; junction bases unmatched: 11. The CDR3 loop is CASSRLAGAPTLQFF. CDR3 DNA sequence: TGTGCCAGCAGTCGACTAGCGGGGGCCCCAACTTTGCAGTTCTTC.

The V and J genes are TRBV14 and TRBJ1-1; D ambiguous. Germline V lookup: CDR1 SGHDN, CDR2 FVKESK. The length of the CDR3 is 15 residues. V was clipped by 2 bases and J by 1 base, with 11 bases between them. The CDR3 protein is CASSQSWLQNTEAFF. CDR3 coding DNA: TGTGCCAGCAGCCAATCGTGGCTCCAGAACACTGAAGCTTTCTTT.

The chain combines TRBV29-1 with TRBJ1-5; tentative D call: TRBD1 (6 bases). The CDR3 is made up of 14 amino acids. V was trimmed by 4 bases and J by 0 bases, leaving 10 bases between them. The germline V gene encodes CDR1 SQVTM and CDR2 ANQGSEA. For the CDR3, the DNA is TGCAGCGTTGGGGGGCAATATAGCAATCAGCCCCAGCATTTT. Amino acids: CSVGGQYSNQPQHF.

Only a few counts were recorded for this clonotype. The gene calls are TRBV20-1 and TRBJ2-1; 9 positions match TRBD2. J was trimmed by 2 bases and V by 1 base; bases with no gene match: 3. The CDR3 spans 15 residues. CDR1 and CDR2 from the germline V gene are DFQATT and SNEGSKA (reference sequence). This chain's CDR3 is CSARGSGGPYNEQFF. The CDR3, as DNA: TGCAGTGCTAGAGGAAGCGGGGGGCCCTACAATGAGCAGTTCTTC.